Below, 26 T cell receptor beta chains from the same sample are listed, as sequenced in a study of blood T cell repertoires in COVID-19 (dated by TCRdb to the early 2020s). The library came from the immunoSEQ multiplex PCR assay. Drawn from immuneACCESS, this table holds only the in-frame rearrangements with V and J called that TCRdb kept. Clones are partly lost; checked studies trace under half to an unresolved V gene and leave the rest unexplained. The sample table contains some 450,000 clones; only one count was recorded for approximately 90% of them. The ten largest clones represent 10% to 15% of the sample. The sequenced material came from peripheral blood. The receptors come from a woman between 45 and 65 years old with COVID-19, enrolled during active disease.

The rearrangement uses TRBV6-1 and TRBJ1-2, with no clear D. Germline loops: CDR1 MNHNS, CDR2 SASEGT. This CDR3 comprises 12 residues. V was cut by 2 bases and J by 8 bases, with 9 bases left in between. CDR3 in DNA: TGTGCCAGCAGTGAATGGCGGGAGGGCTACACCTTC. Amino acid sequence: CASSEWREGYTF.

This clone was counted a single time. The chain has TRBV19 and TRBJ1-4, with 8 nucleotides matching TRBD1. The CDR3 is made up of 16 amino acids. V lost 6 bases and J lost 6; bases outside the gene matches: 12. The V gene's germline CDR1 is LNHDA and CDR2 SQIVND (reference sequence). The CDR3 sequence: CASSHWGGRGHEKLFF. DNA for the CDR3: TGTGCCAGTAGCCATTGGGGAGGCAGGGGGCATGAAAAACTGTTTTTT. The full variable domain, its missing parts supplied by reference TRBV19 and TRBJ1-4, is DGGITQSPKYLFRKEGQNVTLSCEQNLNHDAMYWYRQDPGQGLRLIYYSQIVNDFQKGDIAEGYSVSREKKESFPLTVTSAQKNPTAFYLCASSHWGGRGHEKLFFGSGTQLSVL.

The rearrangement uses TRBV19 and TRBJ2-1; D not certain. Trimming took off 0 bases at V and 0 bases at J, with 12 bases between the two ends. The CDR3 has 17 residues. Germline CDR1 LNHDA, CDR2 SQIVND (reference sequence). CDR3 amino acids: CASSIEATPPSYNEQFF. CDR3 bases: TGTGCCAGTAGTATAGAGGCCACCCCTCCCTCCTACAATGAGCAGTTCTTC.

V usage is TRBV11-3 and J usage is TRBJ1-1, with 7 bases aligning to TRBD1. Losses at the gene ends were 1 base for V and 3 bases for J; bases not matched to a gene: 2. The CDR3 contains 14 residues. Germline-derived CDR1 and CDR2 are SGHNT and YENEEA. CDR3 protein: CASSLGQGYTEAFF. As DNA, the CDR3 is TGTGCCAGCAGCTTAGGACAGGGATACACTGAAGCTTTCTTT.

With regard to this clone: The sample holds other DNA sequences that translate to the same CDR3. The chain employs TRBV19 and TRBJ1-2; 7 bases fit TRBD1. V lost 3 bases to trimming and J lost 0 bases; unmatched junction nucleotides: 1. The CDR3 length is 14 residues. CDR1 LNHDA and CDR2 SQIVND come from the germline V gene (reference sequence). The CDR3 region is CASSIGTANYGYTF. For the CDR3, the DNA is TGTGCCAGTAGTATTGGGACAGCTAACTATGGCTACACCTTC.

The rearrangement links TRBV6-5 to TRBJ1-5, with 7 bases fitting TRBD1. Germline V gene lookup returns CDR1 MNHEY and CDR2 SVGAGI. The J segment lost 7 bases and the V segment lost 7 bases, leaving 4 bases of the junction unmatched. This CDR3 spans 12 amino acids. CDR3 nucleotide sequence: TGTGCCAGCAAGGGGGCCAACCAGCCCCAGCATTTT. Its protein is CASKGANQPQHF.

V usage is TRBV5-4 and J usage is TRBJ2-3; D possibly corresponds to TRBD1 (5 bases). V was pared by 0 bases and J by 3 bases, with 8 bases between. The CDR3 loop spans 14 amino acids. The germline CDR1 and CDR2 sequences are SGHNT and YYREEE (reference sequence). The CDR3 region has the DNA TGTGCCAGCAGCTTGGTGGCAGGGACAGATACGCAGTATTTT. Translation: CASSLVAGTDTQYF.

The V call is TRBV19, the J call TRBJ1-3; D is perhaps TRBD1 (6 bases). The V end was cut by 7 bases, the J end by 0 bases, with 19 bases between. This CDR3 is 17 amino acids long. Looked up from germline, CDR1 is LNHDA and CDR2 is SQIVND (reference sequence). CDR3 nucleotides: TGTGCCAGTATGCCGGGACACCTACCTCTCTCTGGAAACACCATATATTTT. As protein: CASMPGHLPLSGNTIYF. Full variable domain (remainder filled in from reference TRBV19 and TRBJ1-3): DGGITQSPKYLFRKEGQNVTLSCEQNLNHDAMYWYRQDPGQGLRLIYYSQIVNDFQKGDIAEGYSVSREKKESFPLTVTSAQKNPTAFYLCASMPGHLPLSGNTIYFGEGSWLTVV.

This clone was seen only once. The chain recombines TRBV6-6 with TRBJ1-1; 7 bases are a match to TRBD1. The germline CDR1 and CDR2 sequences are MNHNY and SVGAGI (reference sequence). After removal of 5 bases from V and 5 bases from J, the junction contained 8 bases not matched to a gene. The CDR3 length is 14 residues. The CDR3 nucleotides are TGTGCCAGCAGTCAACAGGGGTGGGGGACTGAAGCTTTCTTT. Protein product: CASSQQGWGTEAFF.

The chain combines TRBV5-4 with TRBJ1-2; 9 positions match TRBD1. V trimming: 4 bases; J trimming: 9 bases; junction bases outside the gene matches: 7. Per germline, CDR1 SGHNT and CDR2 YYREEE (reference sequence). The length of the CDR3 is 13 residues. CDR3 sequence: CASSPGQGRSYTF. The DNA of the CDR3 is TGTGCCAGCAGCCCGGGACAGGGAAGGAGCTACACCTTC.

The rearrangement joins TRBV10-3 to TRBJ2-1; D remains ambiguous. Germline V gene sequence: CDR1 ENHRY, CDR2 SYGVKD. CDR3 size: 13 residues. The V end lost 0 bases, the J end lost 7 bases, and 7 bases lay between the germline ends. CDR3: CAISESDINEQFF. The CDR3 DNA reads TGTGCCATCAGTGAGTCAGACATAAATGAGCAGTTCTTC.

In regard to this clone: Additional DNA sequences in this sample encode the identical CDR3. This chain uses TRBV5-6 with TRBJ2-7, with no clear D. V shed 4 bases and J shed 4 bases, with 9 bases lying between them. CDR3 length: 12 residues. The V gene's germline CDR1 is SGHDT and CDR2 YYEEEE. This chain's CDR3 is CASSPGQYEQYF. The CDR3 DNA is TGTGCCAGCAGCCCTGGCCAGTACGAGCAGTACTTC. Together with reference TRBV5-6 and TRBJ2-7, the CDR3 gives the full variable domain: DAGVTQSPTHLIKTRGQQVTLRCSPKSGHDTVSWYQQALGQGPQFIFQYYEEEERQRGNFPDRFSGHQFPNYSSELNVNALLLGDSALYLCASSPGQYEQYFGPGTRLTVT.

CDR3 nucleotide sequence: TGTGCAAGTCGCTTACGGGTCTCCTACAATGAGCAGTTCTTC. This gives the protein CASRLRVSYNEQFF. The chain recombines TRBV12-2 with TRBJ2-1; the D call in the table, TRBD2, was not verified against the DNA. TRBV12-2 is labeled a pseudogene. This CDR3 region has 14 residues.

The chain has TRBV6-6 and TRBJ1-4; no definite D call. Germline V gene lookup returns CDR1 MNHNY and CDR2 SVGAGI (reference sequence). Deletions cut 4 bases from V and 7 bases from J, with 4 bases between. The CDR3 runs to 11 residues. CDR3 in DNA: TGTGCCAGCAGTTTTAGTGAAAAACTGTTTTTT. It codes for CASSFSEKLFF.

The V gene is TRBV5-1, the J gene TRBJ1-3; D gene ambiguous. V gave up 3 bases and J gave up 7 bases, with 11 bases separating them. The CDR3 sequence is 13 residues long. Germline CDR1 reads SGHRS; CDR2 reads YFSETQ. The CDR3 DNA sequence: TGCGCCAGCAGCTCCGGAACGGAGAACACCATATATTTT. Residues: CASSSGTENTIYF.

Written as DNA, the CDR3 is TGCGCCAGCAGCTTGGTCGGGGAAGCCTCCTACGAGCAGTACTTC. Amino acids: CASSLVGEASYEQYF. This chain connects TRBV5-1 to TRBJ2-7; D is perhaps TRBD2 (5 bases). Per germline, CDR1 SGHRS and CDR2 YFSETQ. V was shortened by 0 bases and J by 0 bases, with 10 bases between the two germline ends. CDR3 length: 15 amino acids.

The chain links TRBV29-1 to TRBJ2-3; D possibly corresponds to TRBD2 (6 bases). Germline values: CDR1 SQVTM, CDR2 ANQGSEA. The CDR3 length is 14 residues. Trimming removed 7 bases from V and 1 base from J, with 15 bases in between. CDR3 region: CSGAPGGGTDTQYF. In DNA form, the CDR3 reads TGCAGCGGTGCCCCCGGCGGGGGCACAGATACGCAGTATTTT.

The chain is built from TRBV30 and TRBJ1-1, with TRBD1 matching 7 bases. CDR1 is GTSNPN and CDR2 is SVGIG in the germline V gene (reference sequence). The V segment lost 5 bases and the J segment 5 bases; nucleotides outside the gene matches: 5. CDR3 size: 12 residues. CDR3 nucleotides: TGTGCCTGGGACGCAGGGGGGACTGAAGCTTTCTTT. Protein product: CAWDAGGTEAFF.

This clone was observed once. V usage is TRBV10-2 and J usage is TRBJ2-5, with 11 positions matching TRBD2. The CDR3 has 16 amino acids. Trimming took 3 bases from V and 5 from J; bases not matched to a gene: 8. The germline gives CDR1 WSHSY, CDR2 SAAADI. For the CDR3, the DNA is TGCGCCAGCAGTGAAAGGAGCCTAGCGGGGGGTGAGACCCAGTACTTC. Translating it yields CASSERSLAGGETQYF.

The V call is TRBV19, the J call TRBJ1-1, with D tentatively TRBD1 (5 bases). Germline V lookup: CDR1 LNHDA, CDR2 SQIVND (reference sequence). The CDR3 contains 13 residues. Between the trimmed V and J ends, which lost 6 bases and 4 bases, there was a span of 12 bases. The CDR3, as DNA: TGTGCCAGTAGGAGGCGGCAGGGCACTGAAGCTTTCTTT. Its protein is CASRRRQGTEAFF.

The rearrangement links TRBV3-1 (or the pseudogene TRBV3-2) to TRBJ2-7, with 8 bases matching TRBD2. Losses at the gene ends were 4 bases for V and 0 bases for J; bases not matched to a gene: 8. This CDR3 region has 16 residues. Germline-derived CDR1 and CDR2 are LGHDT and YNNKEL (reference sequence). CDR3 in amino acids: CASSPLDSGSSYEQYF. Written as DNA, the CDR3 is TGTGCCAGCAGCCCCTTAGACAGCGGGAGCTCCTACGAGCAGTACTTC.

The J gene is TRBJ2-3, the V gene TRBV5-1, with TRBD2 matching over 7 bases. CDR1 and CDR2 from the germline V gene are SGHRS and YFSETQ. The CDR3 sequence is 14 residues long. V lost 2 bases and J lost 5; bases outside the gene matches: 5. The CDR3 region has the DNA TGCGCCAGCAGCTTAACTAGCGTTGGAGATACGCAGTATTTT. Encoded protein: CASSLTSVGDTQYF.

This sequence joins TRBV19 and TRBJ2-4; a weak D match, TRBD2 (6 bases). The V end lost 2 bases, the J end lost 3 bases, and 8 bases lay between the germline ends. Germline-derived CDR1 and CDR2 are LNHDA and SQIVND (reference sequence). The CDR3 totals 14 residues. CDR3 loop: CASSIQGGKNIQYF. In DNA, the CDR3 is TGTGCCAGTAGTATACAGGGAGGCAAAAACATTCAGTACTTC. The complete variable domain, with remaining parts taken from reference TRBV19 and TRBJ2-4, reads DGGITQSPKYLFRKEGQNVTLSCEQNLNHDAMYWYRQDPGQGLRLIYYSQIVNDFQKGDIAEGYSVSREKKESFPLTVTSAQKNPTAFYLCASSIQGGKNIQYFGAGTRLSVL.

The chain carries TRBV11-2 and TRBJ1-1; D uncertain. V was clipped by 4 bases and J by 3 bases, with 15 bases between them. The germline V gene has CDR1 SGHAT and CDR2 FQNNGV. The CDR3 covers 15 residues. This CDR3 reads CASSSSPLRDTEAFF. As DNA, the CDR3 is TGTGCCAGCAGCTCGTCTCCTCTGAGGGACACTGAAGCTTTCTTT.

V and J are TRBV7-8 and TRBJ1-5; D is possibly TRBD1 (5 bases). Trimming took 8 bases from V and 5 from J, leaving 25 bases between them. CDR3 size: 17 residues. Germline CDR1 and CDR2: SGHVS and FQNEAQ. The CDR3 bases are TGTGCCAGCTCTCGGGGATGGGGGGAAAGTGCCGATCAGCCCCAGCATTTT. Translated, it gives CASSRGWGESADQPQHF.

The chain has TRBV6-5 and TRBJ1-3; no reliable D call. The CDR3 has 15 residues. The V end was cut by 6 bases, the J end by 2 bases, with 14 bases between. CDR1 is MNHEY, CDR2 SVGAGI, per germline. Written as DNA, the CDR3 is TGTGCCAGCAGATCCCCAGGATCTCCTGGAAACACCATATATTTT. Residues: CASRSPGSPGNTIYF.